The rows below give T cell receptor beta chains drawn from one sample of a study of early T cells in non-severe SARS-CoV-2 infection. TCRdb reprocessed the 5' RACE reads via MiXCR and lists one record per CDR3 protein. Here the sample spans 50,000 to 85,000 distinct CDR3 sequences, approximately 9% being singletons. Sequenced: whole blood. The origin of the receptors is an adult who was a healthcare worker with PCR-confirmed SARS-CoV-2 infection or an uninfected control (not recorded which). Both conserved end residues are part of each CDR3. D genes are given only for firm matches. Size values are once, few and many counts, or a class for expanded clones, and some rows have none.

j_call,clone_size,v_call,d_call,cdr3_nt,cdr3_aa
TRBJ2-1,few,TRBV6-1,TRBD2,TGTGCCAGCGGGCGGGAGAAGAACAATGAGCAGTTCTTC,CASGREKNNEQFF
TRBJ2-7,many,TRBV4-3,TRBD2,TGCGCCAGCAGCCCGGGACTAGCGGGAGTTTATGAGCAGTACTTC,CASSPGLAGVYEQYF
TRBJ2-7,.,TRBV13,TRBD2,TGTGCCAGCAGCTTAGGGACTAGCGGATACGAGCAGTACTTC,CASSLGTSGYEQYF
TRBJ2-5,many,TRBV7-9,.,TGTGCCAGCATTCGGGAGGAGACCCAGTACTTC,CASIREETQYF
TRBJ2-3,few,TRBV6-6,TRBD1,TGTGCCAGCAGTTACTCGTTAAGTCCTTACAGGGGCCAACAATTTGCTAGCACAGATACGCAGTATTTT,CASSYSLSPYRGQQFASTDTQYF
TRBJ1-1,many,TRBV12-3/TRBV12-4,TRBD1,TGTGCCAGCAGTCACACTGGACAGGGGGCTGACACTGAAGCTTTCTTT,CASSHTGQGADTEAFF
TRBJ1-2,.,TRBV18,.,TGTGCCAGCTCACCCTCGACAGGATTAGCCCTATATGGCTACACCTTC,CASSPSTGLALYGYTF
TRBJ2-7,.,TRBV7-8,TRBD2,TGTGCCAGCAGCTTAGGCTCTGCGACTAGCGGTACGCAGCAGTACTTC,CASSLGSATSGTQQYF
TRBJ2-1,.,TRBV6-2/TRBV6-3,.,TGTGCCAGCAGTAAGATAGGGCAAACCTACAATGAGCAGTTCTTC,CASSKIGQTYNEQFF
TRBJ2-5,few,TRBV4-3,TRBD1,TGCGCCAGCAGCCACCTTACAGGGGGCATTGAGACCCAGTACTTC,CASSHLTGGIETQYF
TRBJ1-4,.,TRBV18,.,TGTGCCAGCTCACTGCTGGGATCTGTGGCTAATGAAAAACTGTTTTTT,CASSLLGSVANEKLFF
TRBJ2-2,few,TRBV27,TRBD2,TGTGCCAGCAGTGTGCCTAGCGGGAGGGCCCCCGGGGAGCTGTTTTTT,CASSVPSGRAPGELFF
TRBJ1-2,.,TRBV5-1,.,TGCGCCAGCAGCACCCAGCCGGCGGGGGCAGGAGGACATGGCTACACCTTC,CASSTQPAGAGGHGYTF
TRBJ2-1,few,TRBV20-1,TRBD2,TGCAGTGCTAGAGCGCCTGGTAGCGGGATAGTCCCCTACAATGAGCAGTTCTTC,CSARAPGSGIVPYNEQFF
TRBJ1-4,few,TRBV3-1,.,TGTGCCAGCAGCCGAACCTCAATACACAGGGTATCGGCTTCTAATGAAAAACTGTTTTTT,CASSRTSIHRVSASNEKLFF
TRBJ2-3,few,TRBV5-1,.,TGCGCCAGCAGCCTTGACAGGACTAGCACAGATACGCAGTATTTT,CASSLDRTSTDTQYF
TRBJ2-5,medium-sized,TRBV29-1,.,TGCAGCGTGCCCTGGGGTCGCCAAGAGACCCAGTACTTC,CSVPWGRQETQYF
TRBJ1-1,.,TRBV5-1,.,TGCGCCAGCAGCTTGGATGCCCGCGGGACTGAAGCTTTCTTT,CASSLDARGTEAFF
TRBJ2-3,many,TRBV7-6,.,TGTGCCAGCAGCAACTATGCGACAGATACGCAGTATTTT,CASSNYATDTQYF
TRBJ2-1,few,TRBV20-1,TRBD1,TGCAGTGCGGGGGACAGGGCGGGCAATGAGCAGTTCTTC,CSAGDRAGNEQFF
TRBJ1-5,.,TRBV20-1,TRBD1,TGCAGTGCCAACCGAGGGGGCCGGAATCAGCCCCAGCATTTT,CSANRGGRNQPQHF
TRBJ1-1,many,TRBV7-2,.,TGTGCCAGCAGCTTTGCCTTTAAAACTGAAGCTTTCTTT,CASSFAFKTEAFF
TRBJ1-3,many,TRBV7-2,.,TGTGCCAGCAGCTTAGGGCTCCTGGACAGCCCATATTTT,CASSLGLLDSPYF
TRBJ2-3,few,TRBV19,TRBD2,TGTGCCAGTAGTCCGGGACTAGCGGGCCTCACAGATACGCAGTATTTT,CASSPGLAGLTDTQYF
TRBJ2-2,few,TRBV10-2,.,TGCGCCAGCAGTGGTAGGAACACCGGGGAGCTGTTTTTT,CASSGRNTGELFF
TRBJ2-7,few,TRBV18,.,TGTGCCAGCTCACCGGCGGGACGATCCTACGAGCAGTACTTC,CASSPAGRSYEQYF
TRBJ2-4,few,TRBV12-3/TRBV12-4,.,TGTGCCAGCAGTTTAAGGGGAAGAAACATTCAGTACTTC,CASSLRGRNIQYF
TRBJ2-2,many,TRBV4-2,TRBD2,TGTGCCAGCAGCCAGGCGGGGGGAGAACCGGAGCTGTTTTTT,CASSQAGGEPELFF
TRBJ1-2,few,TRBV29-1,.,TGCAGCGTTGCAGACTATGGCTACACCTTC,CSVADYGYTF
TRBJ2-1,many,TRBV7-8,TRBD1,TGTGCCAGCAGCTTTTACAGGGGGTTCTCCTACAATGAGCAGTTCTTC,CASSFYRGFSYNEQFF
TRBJ2-1,few,TRBV6-4,TRBD2,TGTGCCAGCAGTGCTGCCGGGACTAGAGGTAGCAATGAGCAGTTCTTC,CASSAAGTRGSNEQFF
TRBJ2-1,many,TRBV6-1,TRBD2,TGTGCCAGCAGTGAAAGGGCTAGCGGGACCCTAGCCAACAACAATGAGCAGTTCTTC,CASSERASGTLANNNEQFF
TRBJ1-3,.,TRBV5-1,.,TGCGCCAGCAGCCGTGACGGGGCCTCTGGAAACACCATATATTTT,CASSRDGASGNTIYF
TRBJ2-3,.,TRBV29-1,.,TGCAGCGTTGGGCAGGTTTCAGATACGCAGTATTTT,CSVGQVSDTQYF
TRBJ2-2,many,TRBV2,.,TGTGCCAGCAGCAGGGACACCGGGGAGCTGTTTTTT,CASSRDTGELFF
TRBJ2-5,few,TRBV20-1,TRBD2,TGCAGTGCTTTCGGACTAGCGGGAGCGCAAGAGACCCAGTACTTC,CSAFGLAGAQETQYF
TRBJ2-3,.,TRBV5-1,TRBD1,TGCGCCAGCAGCGAAGGGACAGCCGCAGATACGCAGTATTTT,CASSEGTAADTQYF
TRBJ2-1,.,TRBV7-2,TRBD2,TGTGCCAGCAGCCTACCGACTAGCGGGAACAATGAGCAGTTCTTC,CASSLPTSGNNEQFF
TRBJ2-1,many,TRBV20-1,TRBD2,TGCAGTGCACGACTAGCGCCAAAGCAGTTCTTC,CSARLAPKQFF
TRBJ2-1,many,TRBV7-9,TRBD2,TGTGCCAGCAGCTTAGGGACTAGCGGGAGTGAGCAGTTCTTC,CASSLGTSGSEQFF
TRBJ2-3,.,TRBV6-2/TRBV6-3,.,TGTGCCAGCAGTAACCTACAGTGGGATACGCAGTATTTT,CASSNLQWDTQYF
TRBJ2-2,few,TRBV27,.,TGTGCCAGCCAACAGGGCAGGGGTAACACCGGGGAGCTGTTTTTT,CASQQGRGNTGELFF
TRBJ2-7,.,TRBV18,.,TGTGCATCGTTTAGCCCAACTAACTCCTACGAGCAGTACTTC,CASFSPTNSYEQYF
TRBJ2-2,many,TRBV2,.,TGTGCCAGCAGTACGAGATACACCGGGGAGCTGTTTTTT,CASSTRYTGELFF
TRBJ1-1,few,TRBV30,.,TGTGCCTGGAGTGCCATCCTGAGGACTGAAGCTTTCTTT,CAWSAILRTEAFF
TRBJ2-4,many,TRBV20-1,.,TGCAGTGCTAGGGGCAGAGCCAAAAACATTCAGTACTTC,CSARGRAKNIQYF
TRBJ2-7,few,TRBV29-1,.,TGCAGCGTTGCGACGGAAGAGCAGTACTTC,CSVATEEQYF
TRBJ2-1,few,TRBV29-1,TRBD2,TGCAGCGTTGAAGGGGGCTATACTAGCGGTTACAATGAGCAGTTCTTC,CSVEGGYTSGYNEQFF
TRBJ2-7,many,TRBV20-1,.,TGCAGTGCTAGGAGCTCTGTCCGCGAGCAGTACTTC,CSARSSVREQYF
TRBJ2-2,.,TRBV6-4,.,TGTGCCAGCAGTCCAAGATCCGGGGAGCTGTTTTTT,CASSPRSGELFF